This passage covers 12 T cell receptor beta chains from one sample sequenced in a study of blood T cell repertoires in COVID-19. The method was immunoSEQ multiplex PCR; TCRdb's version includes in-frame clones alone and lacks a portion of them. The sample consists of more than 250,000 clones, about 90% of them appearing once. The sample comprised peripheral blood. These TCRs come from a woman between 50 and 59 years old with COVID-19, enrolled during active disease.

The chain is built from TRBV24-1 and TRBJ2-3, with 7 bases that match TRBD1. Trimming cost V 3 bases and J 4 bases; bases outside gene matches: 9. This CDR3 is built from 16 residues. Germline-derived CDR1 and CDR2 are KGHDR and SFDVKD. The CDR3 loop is CATSDPRQGGADTQYF. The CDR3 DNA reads TGTGCCACCAGTGATCCCAGACAGGGCGGCGCAGATACGCAGTATTTT.

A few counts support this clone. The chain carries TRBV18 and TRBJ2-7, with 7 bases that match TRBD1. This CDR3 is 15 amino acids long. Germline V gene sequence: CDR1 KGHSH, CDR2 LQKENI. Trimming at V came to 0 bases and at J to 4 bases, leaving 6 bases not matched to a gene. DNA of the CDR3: TGTGCCAGCTCACCACCGACAGGGTATGGGTACGAGCAGTACTTC. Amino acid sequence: CASSPPTGYGYEQYF.

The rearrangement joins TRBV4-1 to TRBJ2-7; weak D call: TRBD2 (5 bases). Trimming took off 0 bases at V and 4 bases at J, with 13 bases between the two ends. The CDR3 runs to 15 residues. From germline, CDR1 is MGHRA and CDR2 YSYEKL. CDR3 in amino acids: CASSQEPEVGYEQYF. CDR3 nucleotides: TGCGCCAGCAGCCAAGAGCCGGAGGTTGGGTACGAGCAGTACTTC.

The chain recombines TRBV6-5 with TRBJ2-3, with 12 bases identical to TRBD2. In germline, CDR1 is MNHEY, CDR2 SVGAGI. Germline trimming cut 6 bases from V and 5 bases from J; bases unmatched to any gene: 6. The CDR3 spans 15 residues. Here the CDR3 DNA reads TGTGCCAGCAGCTCCCTAGCGGGAGGGCGAGATACGCAGTATTTT. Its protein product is CASSSLAGGRDTQYF.

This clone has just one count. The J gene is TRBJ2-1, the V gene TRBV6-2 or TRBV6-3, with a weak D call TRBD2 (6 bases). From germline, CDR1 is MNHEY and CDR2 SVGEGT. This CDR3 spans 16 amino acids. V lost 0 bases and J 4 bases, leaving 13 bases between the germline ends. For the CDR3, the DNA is TGTGCCAGCAGTTACTCGGAGGGAGTAGGTTACAATGAGCAGTTCTTC. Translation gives CASSYSEGVGYNEQFF.

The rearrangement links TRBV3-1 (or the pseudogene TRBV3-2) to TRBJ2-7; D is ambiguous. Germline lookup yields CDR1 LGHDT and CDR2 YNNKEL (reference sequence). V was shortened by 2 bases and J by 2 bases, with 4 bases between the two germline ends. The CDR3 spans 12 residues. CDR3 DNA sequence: TGTGCCAGCAGCCAAACTACCTACGAGCAGTACTTC. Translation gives CASSQTTYEQYF.

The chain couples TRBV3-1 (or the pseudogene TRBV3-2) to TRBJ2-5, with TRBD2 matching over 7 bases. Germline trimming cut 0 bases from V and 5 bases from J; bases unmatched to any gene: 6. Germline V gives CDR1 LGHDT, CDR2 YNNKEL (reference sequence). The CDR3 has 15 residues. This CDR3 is CASSQDATSWETQYF. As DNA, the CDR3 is TGTGCCAGCAGCCAAGATGCGACTAGCTGGGAGACCCAGTACTTC.

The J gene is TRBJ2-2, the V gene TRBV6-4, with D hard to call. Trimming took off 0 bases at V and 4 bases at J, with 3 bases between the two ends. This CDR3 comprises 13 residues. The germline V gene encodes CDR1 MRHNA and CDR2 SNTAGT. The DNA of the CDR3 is TGTGCCAGCAGTGACTCCAGCACCGGGGAGCTGTTTTTT. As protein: CASSDSSTGELFF.

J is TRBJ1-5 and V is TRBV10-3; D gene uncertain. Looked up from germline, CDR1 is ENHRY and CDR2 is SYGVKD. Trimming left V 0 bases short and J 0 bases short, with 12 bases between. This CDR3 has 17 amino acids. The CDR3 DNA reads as TGTGCCATCAGTGAGTCAATCGGCAGGAATAGCAATCAGCCCCAGCATTTT. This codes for CAISESIGRNSNQPQHF.

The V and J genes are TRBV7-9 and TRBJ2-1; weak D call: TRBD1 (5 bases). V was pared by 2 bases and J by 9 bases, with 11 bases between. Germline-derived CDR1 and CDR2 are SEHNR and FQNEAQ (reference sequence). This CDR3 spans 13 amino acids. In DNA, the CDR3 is TGTGCCAGCAGCTTACCGAGCAGGGTTGAGCAGTTCTTC. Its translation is CASSLPSRVEQFF.

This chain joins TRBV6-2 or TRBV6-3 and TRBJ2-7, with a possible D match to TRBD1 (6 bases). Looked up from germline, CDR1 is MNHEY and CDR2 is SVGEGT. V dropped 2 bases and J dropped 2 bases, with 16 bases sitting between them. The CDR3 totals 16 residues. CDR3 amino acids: CASSYPAPGAPYEQYF. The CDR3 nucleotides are TGTGCCAGCAGTTACCCGGCACCAGGGGCCCCCTACGAGCAGTACTTC.

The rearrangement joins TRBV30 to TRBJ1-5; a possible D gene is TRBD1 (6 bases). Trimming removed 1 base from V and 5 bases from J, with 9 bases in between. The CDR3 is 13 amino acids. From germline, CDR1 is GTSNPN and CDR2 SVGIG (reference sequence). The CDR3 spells CAWSDRVDQPQHF. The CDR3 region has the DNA TGTGCCTGGAGTGACAGGGTCGATCAGCCCCAGCATTTT.